This TCR beta chain was recorded in a study of T cell responses to AZD1222 COVID-19 vaccine. General study points: Targeting of unmutated variant regions was reportedly seen in nearly half of spike-specific TCRs. Vaccination with two AZD1222 doses was followed by a rise in Spike-specific TCR breadth and depth. In a largely white British group with more females than males, clonal diversity was possibly underestimated.

As concerns this clone: No antigen is known for it. Other nucleotide sequences from this sample produce the same CDR3.

Sequenced by immunoSEQ multiplex PCR; TCRdb stores in-frame clones only, minus some. The sample yields roughly 150,000 clones, around 90% seen once. CDR1 GTSNPN and CDR2 SVGIG come from the germline V gene (reference sequence). CDR3 length equals 15 residues. V lost 0 bases and J lost 4; bases outside the gene matches: 0. V gene TRBV30 combines with J gene TRBJ2-1, with 13 bases identical to TRBD2. The sequences come from peripheral blood, collected on day 0 of AZD1222 vaccination. This sequence was found in an adult in good health. CDR3: CAWSVLAGGYNEQFF. In DNA, the CDR3 is TGTGCCTGGAGTGTACTAGCGGGGGGGTACAATGAGCAGTTCTTC.